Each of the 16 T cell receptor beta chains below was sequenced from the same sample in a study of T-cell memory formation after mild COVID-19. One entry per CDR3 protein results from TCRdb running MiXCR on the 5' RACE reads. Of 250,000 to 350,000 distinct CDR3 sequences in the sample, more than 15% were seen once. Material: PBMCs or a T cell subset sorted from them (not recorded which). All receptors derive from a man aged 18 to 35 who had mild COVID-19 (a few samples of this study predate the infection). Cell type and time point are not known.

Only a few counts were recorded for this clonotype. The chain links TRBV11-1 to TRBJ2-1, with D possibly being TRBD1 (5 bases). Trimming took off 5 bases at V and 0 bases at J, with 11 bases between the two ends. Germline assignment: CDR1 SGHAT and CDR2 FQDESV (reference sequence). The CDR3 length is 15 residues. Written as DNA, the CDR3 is TGTGCCAGCAGCATGGACATCAGCTCCTACAATGAGCAGTTCTTC. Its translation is CASSMDISSYNEQFF.

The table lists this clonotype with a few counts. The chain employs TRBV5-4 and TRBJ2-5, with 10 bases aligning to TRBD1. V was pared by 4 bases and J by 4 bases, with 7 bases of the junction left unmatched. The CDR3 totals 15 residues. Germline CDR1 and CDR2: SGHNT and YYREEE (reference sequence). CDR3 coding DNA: TGTGCCAGCAGCCAAGGACAGGGGGTAGGAGAGACCCAGTACTTC. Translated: CASSQGQGVGETQYF.

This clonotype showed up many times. As DNA, the CDR3 is TGTGCCAGCAGTTTCCGGGAGACCTACGAGCAGTACTTC. Encoded protein: CASSFRETYEQYF. V usage is TRBV12-3 or TRBV12-4 and J usage is TRBJ2-7, with D possibly matching TRBD2 (6 bases). V was trimmed by 3 bases and J by 2 bases, leaving 8 bases between them. The length of the CDR3 is 13 residues.

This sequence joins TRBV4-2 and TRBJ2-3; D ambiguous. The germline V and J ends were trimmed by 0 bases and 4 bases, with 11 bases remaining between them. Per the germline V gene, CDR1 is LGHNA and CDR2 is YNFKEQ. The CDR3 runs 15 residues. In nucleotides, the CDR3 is TGTGCCAGCAGCCAAGAGAGCAGGATCTCAGATACGCAGTATTTT. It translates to CASSQESRISDTQYF.

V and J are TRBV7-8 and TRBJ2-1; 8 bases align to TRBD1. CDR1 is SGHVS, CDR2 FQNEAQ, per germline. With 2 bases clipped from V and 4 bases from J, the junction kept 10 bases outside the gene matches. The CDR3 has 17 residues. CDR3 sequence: CASSLRGDRGAYNEQFF. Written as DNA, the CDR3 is TGTGCCAGCAGCTTAAGAGGAGACAGGGGAGCTTACAATGAGCAGTTCTTC.

For the CDR3, the DNA is TGCGCCAGCAGCCAAGAGTCAGGGGAGACCGGGGAGCTGTTTTTT. Protein: CASSQESGETGELFF. The rearrangement links TRBV4-1 to TRBJ2-2; TRBD1 is a possible D gene (6 bases). The CDR3 sequence is 15 residues long. Germline V lookup: CDR1 MGHRA, CDR2 YSYEKL. V dropped 0 bases and J dropped 5 bases, with 10 bases sitting between them.

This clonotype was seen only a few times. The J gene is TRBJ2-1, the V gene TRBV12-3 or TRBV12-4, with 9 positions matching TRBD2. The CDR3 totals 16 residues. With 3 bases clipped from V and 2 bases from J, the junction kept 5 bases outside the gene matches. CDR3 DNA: TGTGCCAGCAGTTTTGGGGGACTAGCCCCCTACAATGAGCAGTTCTTC. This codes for CASSFGGLAPYNEQFF.

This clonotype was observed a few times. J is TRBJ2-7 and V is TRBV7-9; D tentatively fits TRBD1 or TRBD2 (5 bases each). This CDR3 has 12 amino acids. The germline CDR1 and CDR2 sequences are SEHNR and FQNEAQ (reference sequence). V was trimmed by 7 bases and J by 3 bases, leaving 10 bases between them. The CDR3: CASTGDGYEQYF. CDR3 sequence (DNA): TGTGCCAGCACCGGGGACGGCTACGAGCAGTACTTC.

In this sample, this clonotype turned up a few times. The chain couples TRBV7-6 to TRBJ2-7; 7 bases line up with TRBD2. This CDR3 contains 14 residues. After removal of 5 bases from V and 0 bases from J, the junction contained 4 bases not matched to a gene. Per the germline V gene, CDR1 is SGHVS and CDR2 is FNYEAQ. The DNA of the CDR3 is TGTGCCAGCAGCCTTTCGGGGGGCTCCTACGAGCAGTACGTC. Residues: CASSLSGGSYEQYV.

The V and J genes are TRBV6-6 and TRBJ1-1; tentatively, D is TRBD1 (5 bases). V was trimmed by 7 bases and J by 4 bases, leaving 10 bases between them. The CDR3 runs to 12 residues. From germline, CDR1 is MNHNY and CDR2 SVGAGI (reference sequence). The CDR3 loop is CASKSGPTEAFF. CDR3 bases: TGTGCCAGCAAATCAGGGCCCACTGAAGCTTTCTTT.

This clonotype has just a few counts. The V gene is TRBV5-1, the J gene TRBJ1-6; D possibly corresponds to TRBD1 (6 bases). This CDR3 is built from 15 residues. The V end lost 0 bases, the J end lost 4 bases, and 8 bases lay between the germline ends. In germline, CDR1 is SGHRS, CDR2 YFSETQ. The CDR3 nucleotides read TGCGCCAGCAGCTTGGGGACAGCTTATAATTCACCCCTCCACTTT. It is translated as CASSLGTAYNSPLHF.

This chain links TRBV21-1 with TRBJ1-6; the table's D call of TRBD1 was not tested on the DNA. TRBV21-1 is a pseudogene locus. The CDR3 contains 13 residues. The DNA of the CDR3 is TGTGCCAGCAGCCCACAGGGGAATTCACCCCTCCACTTT. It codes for CASSPQGNSPLHF.

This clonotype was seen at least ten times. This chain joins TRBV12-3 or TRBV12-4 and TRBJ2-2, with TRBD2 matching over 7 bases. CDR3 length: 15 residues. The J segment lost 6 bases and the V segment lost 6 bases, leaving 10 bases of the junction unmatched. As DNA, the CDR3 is TGTGCCAGCAGAGCAAGCGGGGCCGCGGCCGGGGAGCTGTTTTTT. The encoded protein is CASRASGAAAGELFF.

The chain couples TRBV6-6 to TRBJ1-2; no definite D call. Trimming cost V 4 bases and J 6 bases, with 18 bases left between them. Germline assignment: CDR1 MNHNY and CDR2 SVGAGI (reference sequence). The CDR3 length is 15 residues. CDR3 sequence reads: CASSSSNPVWDGYTF. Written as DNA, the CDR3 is TGTGCCAGCAGTTCTTCTAACCCCGTTTGGGATGGCTACACCTTC.

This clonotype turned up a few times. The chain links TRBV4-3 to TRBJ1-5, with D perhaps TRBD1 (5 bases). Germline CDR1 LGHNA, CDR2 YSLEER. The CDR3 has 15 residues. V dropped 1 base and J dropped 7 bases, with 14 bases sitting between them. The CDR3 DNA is TGCGCCAGCAGCCAAGTCTCCGGGGGGGAGCAGCCCCAGCATTTT. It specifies CASSQVSGGEQPQHF.

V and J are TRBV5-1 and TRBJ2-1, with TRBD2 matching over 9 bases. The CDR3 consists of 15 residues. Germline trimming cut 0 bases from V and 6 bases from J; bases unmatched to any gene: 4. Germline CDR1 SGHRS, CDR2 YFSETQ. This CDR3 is CASSLGGGALNEQFF. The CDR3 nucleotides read TGCGCCAGCAGCTTGGGCGGGGGGGCCCTCAATGAGCAGTTCTTC.